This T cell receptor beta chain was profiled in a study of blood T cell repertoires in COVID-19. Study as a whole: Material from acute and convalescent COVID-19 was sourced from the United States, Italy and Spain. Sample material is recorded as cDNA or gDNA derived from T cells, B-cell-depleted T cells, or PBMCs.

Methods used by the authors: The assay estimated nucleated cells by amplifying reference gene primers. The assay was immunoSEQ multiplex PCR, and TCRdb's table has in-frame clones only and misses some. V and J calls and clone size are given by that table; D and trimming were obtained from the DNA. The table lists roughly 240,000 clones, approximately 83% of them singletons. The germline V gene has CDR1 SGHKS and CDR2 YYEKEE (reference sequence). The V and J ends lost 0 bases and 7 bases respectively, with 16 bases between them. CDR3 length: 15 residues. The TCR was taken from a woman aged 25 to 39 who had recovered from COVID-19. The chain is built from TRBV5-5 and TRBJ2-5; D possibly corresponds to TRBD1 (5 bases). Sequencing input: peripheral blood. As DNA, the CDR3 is TGTGCCAGCAGCTTGGACAGGCTCCAAAAAGGGACCCAGTACTTC. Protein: CASSLDRLQKGTQYF.